The T cell receptor beta chain under discussion was sequenced for a study of patients and donors after allogeneic stem cell transplantation (dated by TCRdb to the early 2020s). The trim is 5 bases for V and 4 bases for J, with a gap of 17 bases between the germline ends. Measured from the cysteine to the phenylalanine, the CDR3 is 15 residues long. Just CDR3 DNA is preserved here, 45 bases in frame from base 1. The germline V gene sets CDR1 to ENHRY and CDR2 to SYGVKD. The library was obtained by RT-PCR. Instrument on record: NextSeq 550. TCRdb itself trimmed the public reads at Q25 with fastp, ran MiXCR and retained productive beta chains. Rows are unified per CDR3 protein, each entry keeping the most common DNA and genes. The sample table lists 920,000 or so distinct CDR3 sequences, approximately 19% of them with a count of one. The top ten constitute around 5.5% of the sample. This clonotype has more than one count but fewer than ten. What this receptor recognizes is not known. Per-nucleotide qualities are absent, and no much larger clonotype sits a single base away.

The sequenced sample was blood, either unsorted or a sorted T cell fraction (not recorded which). The TCR was taken from a human donor who was either an allogeneic HSCT recipient or a stem cell or donor lymphocyte infusion donor (not recorded which). It is not recorded whose cells these are; they may come from a transplant donor. The sequence links TRBV10-3 to TRBJ1-1, and TRBD1 may be the D gene, going by 6 matching bases. For the CDR3, the sequence is CAISSHRDITTEAFF. In nucleotides, the sequence is TGTGCCATCAGTTCTCACAGGGATATTACCACTGAAGCTTTCTTT.